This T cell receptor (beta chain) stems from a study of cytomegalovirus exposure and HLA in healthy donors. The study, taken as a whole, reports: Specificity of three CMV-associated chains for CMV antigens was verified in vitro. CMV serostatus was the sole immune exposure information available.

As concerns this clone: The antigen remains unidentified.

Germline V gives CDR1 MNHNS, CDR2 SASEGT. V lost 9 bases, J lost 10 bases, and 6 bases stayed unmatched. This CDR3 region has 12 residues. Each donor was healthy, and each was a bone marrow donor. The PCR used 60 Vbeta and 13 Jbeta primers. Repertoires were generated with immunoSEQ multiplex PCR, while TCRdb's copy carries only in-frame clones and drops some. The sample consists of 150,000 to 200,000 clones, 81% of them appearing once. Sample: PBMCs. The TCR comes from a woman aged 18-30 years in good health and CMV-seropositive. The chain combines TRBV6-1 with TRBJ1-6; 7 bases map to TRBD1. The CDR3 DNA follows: TGTGCCAGTTCCCGGGACAGCTCACCCCTCCACTTT. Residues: CASSRDSSPLHF.